This T cell receptor beta chain was documented in a study of blood T cells in healthy people across ages (dated by TCRdb to between 2014 and 2017). Broadly, across the study: Template switching captured roughly one uniquely barcoded TCR beta cDNA molecule per two T cells in model experiments. To track age-related changes in TCR beta repertoire diversity, the study relied on deep sequencing normalized with unique cDNA molecular identifiers. Four age groups were formed from the donors: young (average 16 years), middle-aged (less than 40), aged (approximately 60) and long-lived (approximately 80). Donors of different ages were randomly distributed across sequencing lanes to avoid experimental bias. For two donors (one aged 18 to 29 and one aged 80 or older), the study analyzed two additional independent replicas of 1 million unique cDNA reads from the same blood draw.

The donors were roughly 39 Caucasian individuals from Russia, aged roughly 6 to 100 years, who were systemically healthy. Each donor gave ten milliliters of peripheral blood, collected into EDTA-treated Vacutainer tubes. Ficoll-Paque density-gradient centrifugation was used to isolate PBMCs, with at least 6.5 million per sample. Trizol reagent was used to extract total RNA from the PBMCs, yielding at least 6 micrograms per sample. For every donor, flow cytometry on a PBMC aliquot measured the percentage of naive CD45RAhigh/CD27high T cells. As for this clonotype: Its antigen is currently not known. No base qualities exist here, and no much larger clone lies one base off it.

General conclusions and limits of the study: Compared with the aged group, more naive CD4+ T cells, fewer expanded clones and increased TCR diversity were shown by the long-lived group, suggesting age selection. Because the CMV infection status of the donors was unknown, age-related changes in expanded clonotypes may potentially have been confounded. There was a strong correlation between observed TCR beta diversity and the percentage of naive T cells measured by flow cytometry. Since profiling was done on bulk unsorted PBMCs, naive and antigen-experienced compartments could not be conclusively compared. Estimates of total diversity based on one million sequenced T cells were considered lower bounds and underestimates. Observed TCR beta diversity per million T cells fell roughly linearly with age, and a significant reduction was already apparent by age roughly 40.

Libraries were made using 5' RACE. Reads for this sample came from an Illumina HiSeq 2500. A second PCR of roughly 7 to 11 cycles was performed with a sample-barcoded 5' primer and a J-beta primer mix. Each TCR beta cDNA molecule received a unique molecular identifier from a template-switch 5' adaptor carrying 12 random nucleotides. Each sample yielded at least 2.5 million CDR3-containing paired-end reads. First-strand cDNA was synthesized from all RNA with the Mint cDNA synthesis kit, primed by a TRBC-specific oligonucleotide. After uracil-DNA glycosylase treatment, a first 18-cycle PCR used universal primers M1SS and BC2_uni_R on all cDNA. Processing in the source paper ran as follows. Each sample was normalized by randomly selecting 1 million high-quality reads, each carrying a distinct molecular identifier. Instead of being binned into consensus sequences, reads with shared molecular identifiers were discarded. CDR3 identification, clonotype clustering and error correction used MiTCR with a Q25 quality threshold and the strictest error-elimination algorithm. A nonparametric unseen species model using Euler transformation provided a lower-bound estimate of total TCR beta diversity. TCRdb took the public reads, trimmed them with fastp at Q25, ran MiXCR for clone calling and kept in-frame beta chains. Each CDR3 protein gets just one entry, which takes the most common genes and DNA from the rows behind it. TCRdb's processing, not the authors' own work, is the source of the V and J calls. A total of about 630,000 distinct CDR3 sequences appear in this sample, under 25% of them only once. The ten largest make up roughly 3.7% of the sample.

Sequenced material: blood. This sequence was found in a man in his 70s in good health.

The sequenced DNA is TGCAGTGCTAGAGATAAGAAGACAAGGGAGACCCAGTACTTC. This gives the protein CSARDKKTRETQYF. Recombination connected TRBV20-1 to TRBJ2-5; the D gene is not confidently resolved. V is cut by 0 bases and J by 5 bases, and the space between the germline ends is 13 bases. There are 14 amino acids in the CDR3, from cysteine to phenylalanine inclusive. The sequence is cut down to CDR3 DNA, 42 bases in frame from base 1. Via the germline V gene (reference sequence), CDR1 is DFQATT and CDR2 SNEGSKA.